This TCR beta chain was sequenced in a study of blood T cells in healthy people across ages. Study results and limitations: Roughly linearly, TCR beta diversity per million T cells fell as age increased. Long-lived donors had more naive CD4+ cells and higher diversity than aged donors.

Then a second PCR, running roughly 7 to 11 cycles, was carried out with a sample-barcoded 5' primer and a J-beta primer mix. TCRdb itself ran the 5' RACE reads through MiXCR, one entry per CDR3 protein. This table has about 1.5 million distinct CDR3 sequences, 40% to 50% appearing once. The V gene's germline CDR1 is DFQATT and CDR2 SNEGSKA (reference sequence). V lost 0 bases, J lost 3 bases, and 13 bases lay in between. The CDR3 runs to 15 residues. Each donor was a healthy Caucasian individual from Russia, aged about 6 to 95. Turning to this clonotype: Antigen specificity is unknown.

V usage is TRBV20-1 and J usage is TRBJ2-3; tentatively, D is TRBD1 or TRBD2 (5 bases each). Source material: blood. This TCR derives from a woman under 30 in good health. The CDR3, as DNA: TGCAGTGCTAGAGATATCCTAGAGGGGACAGATACGCAGTATTTT. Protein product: CSARDILEGTDTQYF.